This T cell receptor beta chain is drawn from a study of T cell responses to AZD1222 COVID-19 vaccine. Study outcomes and limitations: Of the AZD1222 recipients, only 5 or 6 were seropositive at baseline. Most donors were white British, females outnumbered males, and clonal diversity was possibly underestimated.

V was clipped by 0 bases and J by 8 bases, with 9 bases between them. CDR3 size: 14 residues. Germline V CDR1 and CDR2: SGDLS, YYNGEE. Some clones are missing from TCRdb's copy, which holds only in-frame ones; the method was immunoSEQ multiplex PCR. Of 120,000 to 150,000 clones in the sample, 91% are singletons; the top ten hold 3.5% to 4%. This clone was detected only a few times. Antigen unknown. This sequence originates from an adult who received the AZD1222 COVID-19 vaccine. The chain combines TRBV9 with TRBJ1-6, with D perhaps matching TRBD1 (5 bases). The sequences come from peripheral blood, collected 28 days after the second AZD1222 dose. DNA of the CDR3: TGTGCCAGCAGCGTAGGGGGGTTCGATTCACCCCTCCACTTT. It yields the protein CASSVGGFDSPLHF.